The 24 T cell receptor beta chains below come from one sample, sequenced in a study of T-cell reconstitution after alpha-beta-depleted transplantation in children. The TCRbeta library incorporated unique molecular identifiers. TCRdb recomputed calls from the PCR reads with MiXCR, one row per CDR3 protein. The sample has about 980,000 distinct CDR3 sequences, 25% to 30% seen once. The sample in question was PBMCs, mostly from graft donor cells, obtained 360 days after TCRalphabeta/CD19-depleted stem cell transplant. These receptor sequences come from a boy younger than two who had a stem cell transplant for SCID, so the T cells may come from the graft donor.

This clonotype appeared a few times. The chain employs TRBV5-1 and TRBJ2-3, with TRBD1 matching 7 bases. Germline loops: CDR1 SGHRS, CDR2 YFSETQ. This CDR3 region has 15 residues. Unmatched junction bases numbered 8, after V lost 1 base and J lost 6 bases. The chain's CDR3 is CASSLIRGLEDTQYF. The CDR3 nucleotides are TGCGCCAGCAGCTTGATTAGGGGGCTGGAGGATACGCAGTATTTT.

This clonotype was observed once. The chain combines TRBV20-1 with TRBJ1-4; 10 nucleotides line up with TRBD1. V shed 6 bases, J shed 2 bases, and the junction held 15 bases outside the gene matches. The CDR3 has 18 amino acids. Germline V gives CDR1 DFQATT, CDR2 SNEGSKA (reference sequence). The CDR3 here is CSAIDRGRNFRTNEKLFF. The CDR3, as DNA: TGCAGTGCCATCGACAGGGGGCGAAATTTTAGGACTAATGAAAAACTGTTTTTT.

V gene TRBV18 combines with J gene TRBJ2-1, with TRBD1 matching over 9 bases. The germline V gene has CDR1 KGHSH and CDR2 LQKENI. V lost 5 bases to trimming and J lost 9 bases; unmatched junction nucleotides: 14. The CDR3 has 16 amino acids. CDR3 residues: CASSFRDRAPWGEQFF. As DNA, the CDR3 is TGTGCCAGCTCATTCCGGGACAGGGCTCCCTGGGGTGAGCAGTTCTTC.

This clonotype was recorded a few times. The chain recombines TRBV27 with TRBJ2-7, with D perhaps being TRBD1 or TRBD2 (6 bases each). The CDR3 has 15 residues. The ends were cut back, 3 bases at V and 0 bases at J, with 12 bases in the middle. The germline V gene has CDR1 MNHEY and CDR2 SMNVEV (reference sequence). CDR3 nucleotide sequence: TGTGCCAGCAGTTTTGGAGGGGGGTCCTCCTACGAGCAGTACTTC. Its translation is CASSFGGGSSYEQYF.

This clonotype was observed a handful of times. The chain uses TRBV5-6 and TRBJ1-1; D unresolved. The ends were cut back, 2 bases at V and 7 bases at J, with 9 bases in the middle. From germline, CDR1 is SGHDT and CDR2 YYEEEE. The CDR3 spans 12 residues. CDR3 sequence (DNA): TGTGCCAGCAGCTTAGCCCGAGTTGAAGCTTTCTTT. Protein product: CASSLARVEAFF.

The CDR3 region is CASSSLQQPQHF. The CDR3 region has the DNA TGTGCCAGCAGCTCCCTCCAACAGCCCCAGCATTTT. The J gene is TRBJ1-5, the V gene TRBV12-3 or TRBV12-4; D is undetermined. V lost 6 bases, J lost 7 bases, and 10 bases lay in between. The CDR3 covers 12 residues.

The chain couples TRBV6-2 or TRBV6-3 to TRBJ2-7; D remains unclear. Germline V lookup: CDR1 MNHEY, CDR2 SVGEGT. The V and J ends lost 2 bases and 4 bases respectively, with 15 bases between them. The CDR3 totals 15 residues. The CDR3: CASSYGEDLPYEQYF. DNA for the CDR3: TGTGCCAGCAGTTACGGTGAGGACCTACCTTACGAGCAGTACTTC.

This clonotype has just a few counts. The CDR3 protein is CASSRVTSGAYNEQFF. DNA of the CDR3: TGTGCCAGCAGCCGAGTGACTAGCGGAGCCTACAATGAGCAGTTCTTC. This chain uses TRBV9 with TRBJ2-1; 9 positions match TRBD2. V lost 4 bases and J lost 2; bases outside the gene matches: 7. Germline V gene lookup returns CDR1 SGDLS and CDR2 YYNGEE. The CDR3 loop spans 16 amino acids.

This clonotype was found a few times. The CDR3 DNA follows: TGTGCCAGCAGTTTAAGAAGAACGGGACTCCGTCGACATAACACCGGGGAGCTGTTTTTT. This codes for CASSLRRTGLRRHNTGELFF. The chain combines TRBV27 with TRBJ2-2, with a possible D match to TRBD2 (6 bases). This CDR3 is 20 amino acids long. The germline gives CDR1 MNHEY, CDR2 SMNVEV (reference sequence). Trimming removed 2 bases at V and 2 bases at J, with 24 bases between.

This clonotype was detected only a few times. The CDR3: CASSEIRPSGVDTQYF. Written as DNA, the CDR3 is TGTGCCAGCAGTGAAATTAGGCCTAGCGGGGTTGATACGCAGTATTTT. The chain employs TRBV2 and TRBJ2-3, with 9 positions matching TRBD2. CDR3 length: 16 residues. Germline assignment: CDR1 SNHLY and CDR2 FYNNEI. The V segment lost 2 bases and the J segment 6 bases; nucleotides outside the gene matches: 9.

The chain links TRBV19 to TRBJ2-3; D not certain. The CDR3 extends over 14 amino acids. The germline gives CDR1 LNHDA, CDR2 SQIVND (reference sequence). The ends were cut back, 5 bases at V and 5 bases at J, with 14 bases in the middle. CDR3: CASSPEASLDTQYF. As DNA, the CDR3 is TGTGCCAGTAGTCCAGAGGCGAGCCTAGATACGCAGTATTTT.

The chain joins TRBV6-2 or TRBV6-3 to TRBJ1-2, with D maybe TRBD1 (5 bases). Trimming cost V 6 bases and J 2 bases, with 16 bases left between them. The CDR3 is 15 residues long. CDR1 MNHEY and CDR2 SVGEGT come from the germline V gene. This CDR3 is CASSKPGTDNYGYTF. The DNA of the CDR3 is TGTGCCAGCAGCAAACCCGGGACGGACAACTATGGCTACACCTTC.

This clonotype was observed a few times. The V gene is TRBV7-8, the J gene TRBJ1-1, with D unresolved. Between the trimmed V and J ends, which lost 6 bases and 0 bases, there was a span of 17 bases. Germline CDR1 SGHVS, CDR2 FQNEAQ. This CDR3 spans 16 amino acids. The CDR3, as DNA: TGTGCCAGCAGGGGGATAGGGCTTTCCATGAACACTGAAGCTTTCTTT. Protein: CASRGIGLSMNTEAFF.

The chain has TRBV2 and TRBJ2-3; D is perhaps TRBD1 or TRBD2 (6 bases each). V dropped 8 bases and J dropped 1 base, with 13 bases sitting between them. Germline CDR1 reads SNHLY; CDR2 reads FYNNEI. This CDR3 has 14 residues. This CDR3 is CASSRGPGTDTQYF. CDR3 nucleotide sequence: TGTGCCAGCTCCCGGGGGCCAGGCACAGATACGCAGTATTTT.

This chain links TRBV5-1 with TRBJ1-6, with D unclear. V was shortened by 0 bases and J by 7 bases, with 14 bases between the two germline ends. The length of the CDR3 is 16 residues. CDR1 and CDR2 from the germline V gene are SGHRS and YFSETQ. The CDR3 region has the DNA TGCGCCAGCAGCTTGGATGGGCAGGTGCTCAATTCACCCCTCCACTTT. Translation gives CASSLDGQVLNSPLHF.

This clonotype has only one observation. The V call is TRBV7-8, the J call TRBJ2-2; a weak D match, TRBD2 (6 bases). This CDR3 comprises 13 residues. The V gene's germline CDR1 is SGHVS and CDR2 FQNEAQ. Trimming shortened V by 4 bases and J by 4 bases, and 7 bases separated the two germline ends. The DNA of the CDR3 is TGTGCCAGCAGCTGGGACTTCACCGGGGAGCTGTTTTTT. Protein sequence: CASSWDFTGELFF.

The chain joins TRBV7-2 to TRBJ2-2; D is tentatively TRBD1 or TRBD2 (5 bases each). The germline V gene has CDR1 SGHTA and CDR2 FQGNSA. The CDR3 length is 16 residues. The V and J ends lost 3 bases and 4 bases respectively, with 15 bases between them. The CDR3 region has the DNA TGTGCCAGCAGCTTGGGGCTAGCAGGGATCACCGGGGAGCTGTTTTTT. Amino acid sequence: CASSLGLAGITGELFF.

This clonotype was observed a handful of times. J is TRBJ2-2 and V is TRBV5-5; D possibly corresponds to TRBD2 (6 bases). V lost 3 bases and J 0 bases, leaving 15 bases between the germline ends. CDR1 SGHKS and CDR2 YYEKEE come from the germline V gene (reference sequence). The CDR3 spans 17 residues. In nucleotides, the CDR3 is TGTGCCAGCAGCTACCCTTGGGGGGTTGCGAACACCGGGGAGCTGTTTTTT. Its protein product is CASSYPWGVANTGELFF.

The rearrangement uses TRBV7-2 and TRBJ2-2; D not resolved. From germline, CDR1 is SGHTA and CDR2 FQGNSA. Trimming removed 0 bases from V and 7 bases from J, with 15 bases in between. The CDR3 length is 16 residues. DNA of the CDR3: TGTGCCAGCAGCTTAGCAGGGCCGAGTCCTTTCGGGGAGCTGTTTTTT. It encodes CASSLAGPSPFGELFF.

This rearrangement joins TRBV15 to TRBJ1-3; D is uncertain. Germline CDR1 reads LNHNV; CDR2 reads YYDKDF (reference sequence). Trimming stripped 1 base from V and 9 bases from J, with 13 bases between. The CDR3 runs to 14 residues. This chain's CDR3 is CATSRVGDKGTIYF. In DNA, the CDR3 is TGTGCCACCAGCAGAGTAGGAGATAAGGGCACCATATATTTT.

The table lists this clonotype with a few counts. The genes are TRBV5-1 and TRBJ2-3; D may be TRBD2 (6 bases). This CDR3 has 14 amino acids. Trimming took off 4 bases at V and 5 bases at J, with 14 bases between the two ends. CDR1 is SGHRS and CDR2 is YFSETQ in the germline V gene. The CDR3 protein is CASSPGLKGDTQYF. The CDR3 nucleotides are TGCGCCAGCAGCCCAGGACTAAAGGGAGATACGCAGTATTTT.

The chain employs TRBV19 and TRBJ2-7; D might be TRBD1 or TRBD2, each matching 5 bases. Trimming took off 6 bases at V and 2 bases at J, with 17 bases between the two ends. CDR1 and CDR2 from the germline V gene are LNHDA and SQIVND (reference sequence). CDR3 length: 15 amino acids. Written as DNA, the CDR3 is TGTGCCAGTAGAAGGGACGGCTTATCCCCCTACGAGCAGTACTTC. It codes for CASRRDGLSPYEQYF.

This clonotype was counted at least ten times. This rearrangement joins TRBV11-2 to TRBJ2-7; TRBD1 or TRBD2 may be the D gene (5 bases each). The CDR3 is 14 amino acids. Between the trimmed V and J ends, which lost 9 bases and 2 bases, there was a span of 17 bases. Germline CDR1 reads SGHAT; CDR2 reads FQNNGV. Here the CDR3 DNA reads TGTGCCAGTAGTCTAACCCGGGGACCCTACGAGCAGTACTTC. It encodes CASSLTRGPYEQYF.

Remarks on this clonotype: One junction end does not reproduce the germline sequence, and a read error may be involved. The chain recombines TRBV7-9 with TRBJ1-4; D is perhaps TRBD1 (5 bases). The CDR3 length is 16 residues. Germline V CDR1 and CDR2: SEHNR, FQNEAQ (reference sequence). The CDR3: CASTLGTWGGNEKLFF. The CDR3 DNA follows: TGTGCCAGCACCTTAGGGACCTGGGGCGGGAATGAAAAACTGTTTTTT. The variable domain in full, completed from reference TRBV7-9 and TRBJ1-4, reads DTGVSQNPRHKITKRGQNVTFRCDPISEHNRLYWYRQTLGQGPEFLTYFQNEAQLEKSRLLSDRFSAERPKGSFSTLEIQRTEQGDSAMYLCASTLGTWGGNEKLFFGSGTQLSVL.